One and the same sample provided the 31 T cell receptor beta chains below, sequenced in a study of shared clonotypes between healthy human individuals. This table comes from immunoSEQ multiplex PCR, and its TCRdb copy is limited to in-frame clones, with some not included. The sample consists of about 710,000 clones, about three quarters of them appearing once. Specimen: memory CD4+ T cells sorted from blood. Subset denoted: CD45RA-negative fraction. The receptors were gathered from a woman in her twenties or thirties in good health.

This chain uses TRBV6-6 with TRBJ1-2; D gene ambiguous. This CDR3 has 13 residues. The germline V gene encodes CDR1 MNHNY and CDR2 SVGAGI (reference sequence). Deletions cut 7 bases from V and 1 base from J, with 10 bases between. This chain's CDR3 is CASIVDLNYGYTF. CDR3 nucleotide sequence: TGTGCCAGCATTGTAGACCTTAACTATGGCTACACCTTC.

The rearrangement links TRBV5-1 to TRBJ1-2, with TRBD1 identical over 7 bases. CDR1 is SGHRS, CDR2 YFSETQ, per germline. With V trimmed by 2 bases and J by 0 bases, 7 bases remained unmatched. The CDR3 is made up of 16 amino acids. The CDR3: CASSLGGGLSNYGYTF. CDR3 coding DNA: TGCGCCAGCAGCTTAGGAGGGGGCCTCTCTAACTATGGCTACACCTTC. The full variable domain, its missing parts supplied by reference TRBV5-1 and TRBJ1-2, is KAGVTQTPRYLIKTRGQQVTLSCSPISGHRSVSWYQQTPGQGLQFLFEYFSETQRNKGNFPGRFSGRQFSNSRSEMNVSTLELGDSALYLCASSLGGGLSNYGYTFGSGTRLTVV.

The chain uses TRBV15 and TRBJ1-1; possible D gene TRBD1, 5 bases. The CDR3 is 18 residues long. V dropped 0 bases and J dropped 1 base, with 18 bases sitting between them. Germline values: CDR1 LNHNV, CDR2 YYDKDF (reference sequence). The CDR3 loop reads CATSRDSPWEGANTEAFF. The CDR3 DNA reads as TGTGCCACCAGCAGAGATAGCCCATGGGAAGGGGCGAACACTGAAGCTTTCTTT.

CDR3 residues: CATVPGQNTEAFF. CDR3 coding DNA: TGTGCCACCGTTCCAGGGCAGAACACTGAAGCTTTCTTT. The chain carries TRBV10-3 and TRBJ1-1; tentatively, D is TRBD1 (5 bases). V lost 10 bases, J lost 1 base, and 13 bases lay in between. This CDR3 region has 13 residues. In germline, CDR1 is ENHRY, CDR2 SYGVKD.

This chain links TRBV7-8 with TRBJ2-1, with TRBD2 as a possible D gene (5 bases). The CDR3 runs to 18 residues. Trimming removed 0 bases from V and 1 base from J, with 16 bases in between. Germline V CDR1 and CDR2: SGHVS, FQNEAQ. The CDR3 DNA reads as TGTGCCAGCAGCTTAGCGCGGAGGTTCGGTGGGTCCTACAATGAGCAGTTCTTC. Translating gives CASSLARRFGGSYNEQFF.

Only a few counts were recorded for this clone. V and J are TRBV6-6 and TRBJ1-2; D is unresolved. CDR1 is MNHNY and CDR2 is SVGAGI in the germline V gene (reference sequence). The CDR3 totals 13 residues. Between the trimmed V and J ends, which lost 4 bases and 7 bases, there was a span of 13 bases. CDR3 loop: CASSFTDTGGYTF. In DNA, the CDR3 is TGTGCCAGCAGTTTTACCGATACTGGTGGCTACACCTTC.

The J gene is TRBJ2-7, the V gene TRBV15, with TRBD2 matching over 7 bases. V gave up 0 bases and J gave up 7 bases; unmatched junction bases: 9. The germline V gene has CDR1 LNHNV and CDR2 YYDKDF (reference sequence). This CDR3 is 15 amino acids long. The CDR3 loop is CATSREMMGAGEQYF. The DNA of the CDR3 is TGTGCCACCAGCAGAGAAATGATGGGAGCGGGGGAGCAGTACTTC.

The genes are TRBV27 and TRBJ2-1, with 11 nucleotides matching TRBD1. V was pared by 5 bases and J by 9 bases, with 15 bases of the junction left unmatched. The CDR3 extends over 17 amino acids. CDR1 and CDR2 (germline): MNHEY, SMNVEV (reference sequence). CDR3 DNA: TGTGCCAGCAGTCTTGAAACCGGGACAGGGGGGAGGAGTGAGCAGTTCTTC. Its translation: CASSLETGTGGRSEQFF.

In its sample, this clone was seen once. CDR3 coding DNA: TGTGCCAGCAGCTTAGGTAGTGGACATCGCACAGATACGCAGTATTTT. It specifies CASSLGSGHRTDTQYF. The chain joins TRBV7-6 to TRBJ2-3, with a possible D match to TRBD1 (5 bases). Looked up from germline, CDR1 is SGHVS and CDR2 is FNYEAQ. The CDR3 extends over 16 amino acids. Trimming cost V 1 base and J 1 base, with 12 bases left between them.

This chain uses TRBV28 with TRBJ1-1; D might be TRBD1 (5 bases). CDR1 and CDR2 (germline): MDHEN, SYDVKM. The CDR3 is 14 amino acids. Trimming pared 3 bases from V and 6 bases from J, leaving 14 bases between. The CDR3 DNA reads TGTGCCAGCAGTTTGAGGCAGGGTTTTCCTGAAGCTTTCTTT. It encodes CASSLRQGFPEAFF. Full variable domain (outside the CDR3, taken from reference TRBV28 and TRBJ1-1): DVKVTQSSRYLVKRTGEKVFLECVQDMDHENMFWYRQDPGLGLRLIYFSYDVKMKEKGDIPEGYSVSREKKERFSLILESASTNQTSMYLCASSLRQGFPEAFFGQGTRLTVV.

The rearrangement links TRBV28 to TRBJ2-7, with 7 bases matching TRBD1. The CDR3 has 15 residues. The germline gives CDR1 MDHEN, CDR2 SYDVKM. V shed 6 bases, J shed 2 bases, and the junction held 10 bases outside the gene matches. CDR3 sequence reads: CASRKLQGFPYEQYF. DNA of the CDR3: TGTGCCAGCAGGAAGCTACAGGGGTTCCCCTACGAGCAGTACTTC. Complete variable domain (other parts from reference TRBV28 and TRBJ2-7): DVKVTQSSRYLVKRTGEKVFLECVQDMDHENMFWYRQDPGLGLRLIYFSYDVKMKEKGDIPEGYSVSREKKERFSLILESASTNQTSMYLCASRKLQGFPYEQYFGPGTRLTVT.

V and J are TRBV25-1 and TRBJ2-2; D gene unclear. Trimming left V 8 bases short and J 4 bases short, with 17 bases between. Germline V lookup: CDR1 MGHDK, CDR2 SYGVNS. The length of the CDR3 is 15 residues. CDR3 nucleotides: TGTGCCAGCCATGGTGGGCAGGAAAGCACCGGGGAGCTGTTTTTT. Translation: CASHGGQESTGELFF.

With regard to this clone: Other DNA variants within this sample encode the same CDR3. The rearrangement links TRBV6-1 to TRBJ2-3; D gene uncertain. The V gene lost 3 bases and the J gene lost 1 base, with 5 bases spanning the gap. Looked up from germline, CDR1 is MNHNS and CDR2 is SASEGT. The CDR3 length is 13 residues. CDR3 nucleotide sequence: TGTGCCAGCAGTGACAGTCGCACAGATACGCAGTATTTT. Amino acid sequence: CASSDSRTDTQYF.

CDR3: CASSLKERYHLQYEQYF. DNA of the CDR3: TGTGCCAGCAGCTTAAAGGAGAGGTATCACCTCCAATACGAGCAGTACTTC. The chain is built from TRBV9 and TRBJ2-7, with no clear D. This CDR3 is built from 17 residues. Between the trimmed V and J ends, which lost 4 bases and 4 bases, there was a span of 24 bases. Germline V lookup: CDR1 SGDLS, CDR2 YYNGEE.

The chain recombines TRBV7-2 with TRBJ2-3; possibly TRBD2 for D (6 bases). The CDR3 runs 15 residues. The V gene lost 5 bases and the J gene lost 8 bases, with 20 bases spanning the gap. Per the germline V gene, CDR1 is SGHTA and CDR2 is FQGNSA. CDR3 bases: TGTGCCAGCAGCCCCACGGGTCGGGGGTTCGGTACGCAGTATTTT. The encoded protein is CASSPTGRGFGTQYF.

DNA of the CDR3: TGTGCCAGCAGGAAGGGACCGAACACTGAAGCTTTCTTT. Its protein product is CASRKGPNTEAFF. V usage is TRBV6-1 and J usage is TRBJ1-1; weak D call: TRBD1 (5 bases). Trimming removed 6 bases from V and 1 base from J, with 9 bases in between. The germline gives CDR1 MNHNS, CDR2 SASEGT. CDR3 length equals 13 residues.

The chain joins TRBV7-9 to TRBJ1-1; TRBD1 aligns across 7 bases. V lost 7 bases to trimming and J lost 0 bases; unmatched junction nucleotides: 14. Germline CDR1 reads SEHNR; CDR2 reads FQNEAQ (reference sequence). This CDR3 is 17 amino acids long. CDR3 in amino acids: CASTKGAAGALNTEAFF. The DNA for the CDR3 is TGTGCCAGCACCAAGGGGGCGGCAGGGGCGTTGAACACTGAAGCTTTCTTT.

The J gene is TRBJ1-1, the V gene TRBV2; D remains unclear. CDR3 length: 14 amino acids. V lost 6 bases, J lost 6 bases, and 17 bases lay in between. Germline V gives CDR1 SNHLY, CDR2 FYNNEI. CDR3 DNA sequence: TGTGCCAGCAGGACCCGCGGCGGAGACGCTGAAGCTTTCTTT. Translating it yields CASRTRGGDAEAFF.

The CDR3 DNA sequence: TGTGCCAGCAGCTTCGGGGTGAGCTCTGGAAACACCATATATTTT. Translating it yields CASSFGVSSGNTIYF. V usage is TRBV7-2 and J usage is TRBJ1-3; D is undetermined. The CDR3 extends over 15 amino acids. Trimming stripped 3 bases from V and 0 bases from J, with 9 bases between. Germline assignment: CDR1 SGHTA and CDR2 FQGNSA. Combining the CDR3 with reference TRBV7-2 and TRBJ1-3 gives the whole variable domain GAGVSQSPSNKVTEKGKDVELRCDPISGHTALYWYRQSLGQGLEFLIYFQGNSAPDKSGLPSDRFSAERTGGSVSTLTIQRTQQEDSAVYLCASSFGVSSGNTIYFGEGSWLTVV.

Points on this clone: A single base separates this from a much larger clone, so it may be a read error. The sample has other DNA sequences that encode this CDR3 too. The chain combines TRBV13 with TRBJ1-2, with D possibly TRBD1 on 6 matching bases. The CDR3 extends over 14 amino acids. Looked up from germline, CDR1 is PRHDT and CDR2 is FYEKMQ (reference sequence). Trimming shortened V by 5 bases and J by 0 bases, and 10 bases separated the two germline ends. DNA of the CDR3: TGTGCCAGCAGCACTAGGGGGGCTAACTATGGCTACACCTTC. Protein: CASSTRGANYGYTF.

The chain carries TRBV19 and TRBJ2-3; 10 bases are a match to TRBD2. The V gene's germline CDR1 is LNHDA and CDR2 SQIVND (reference sequence). CDR3 length equals 15 residues. Losses at the gene ends were 3 bases for V and 7 bases for J; bases not matched to a gene: 7. The CDR3 DNA reads as TGTGCCAGTAGTATTTCGGTAGCGGGAGGAAATACGCAGTATTTT. Protein: CASSISVAGGNTQYF.

V is TRBV29-1 and J is TRBJ2-7; 10 positions match TRBD2. This CDR3 contains 12 residues. CDR1 is SQVTM and CDR2 is ANQGSEA in the germline V gene. Losses at the gene ends were 4 bases for V and 5 bases for J; bases not matched to a gene: 2. CDR3 loop: CSVGSGGDEQYF. CDR3 sequence (DNA): TGCAGCGTTGGGAGCGGGGGGGACGAGCAGTACTTC.

The rearrangement uses TRBV6-5 and TRBJ2-7; TRBD1 aligns across 7 bases. This CDR3 has 15 amino acids. Unmatched junction bases numbered 2, after V lost 0 bases and J lost 0 bases. CDR1 and CDR2 from the germline V gene are MNHEY and SVGAGI. The CDR3 DNA follows: TGTGCCAGCAGTTACTCATGGGACAGCTCCTACGAGCAGTACTTC. As protein: CASSYSWDSSYEQYF.

The V call is TRBV30, the J call TRBJ1-4; no clear D. Trimming cost V 7 bases and J 0 bases, with 12 bases left between them. The germline CDR1 and CDR2 sequences are GTSNPN and SVGIG (reference sequence). CDR3 length equals 14 residues. For the CDR3, the DNA is TGTGCCTTGGGAGGTACACCAACTAATGAAAAACTGTTTTTT. It yields the protein CALGGTPTNEKLFF.

The chain recombines TRBV28 with TRBJ1-5; D possibly corresponds to TRBD1 (6 bases). Germline CDR1 reads MDHEN; CDR2 reads SYDVKM. Trimming cost V 6 bases and J 5 bases, with 17 bases left between them. This CDR3 region has 15 residues. CDR3 region: CASSGGTQFHQPQHF. Written as DNA, the CDR3 is TGTGCCAGCAGCGGCGGGACACAATTTCATCAGCCCCAGCATTTT.

The chain joins TRBV29-1 to TRBJ2-1; D remains ambiguous. Germline CDR1 and CDR2: SQVTM and ANQGSEA. The length of the CDR3 is 14 residues. V gave up 2 bases and J gave up 0 bases, with 8 bases separating them. This CDR3 is CSVEPGRSYNEQFF. The DNA of the CDR3 is TGCAGCGTTGAACCCGGCCGCTCCTACAATGAGCAGTTCTTC.

Concerning this clone: This sample includes further DNA sequences coding for the same CDR3. The chain carries TRBV5-1 and TRBJ2-1; the match to TRBD2 covers 7 bases. The CDR3 is 15 amino acids. The V segment lost 2 bases and the J segment 4 bases; nucleotides outside the gene matches: 6. Germline values: CDR1 SGHRS, CDR2 YFSETQ. The CDR3 coding sequence is TGCGCCAGCAGCTTTGGCGGCGGGGGTTACAATGAGCAGTTCTTC. It translates to CASSFGGGGYNEQFF.

This clone has a single count. The chain combines TRBV5-1 with TRBJ2-1, with 7 bases matching TRBD2. Germline CDR1 reads SGHRS; CDR2 reads YFSETQ. V trimming: 2 bases; J trimming: 5 bases; junction bases outside the gene matches: 4. This CDR3 comprises 14 residues. DNA of the CDR3: TGCGCCAGCAGCTTTTCGAGCGGGAACAATGAGCAGTTCTTC. Residues: CASSFSSGNNEQFF.

The chain couples TRBV29-1 to TRBJ2-1, with 10 bases identical to TRBD2. The ends lost 6 bases at V and 0 bases at J; junction bases unmatched: 5. Looked up from germline, CDR1 is SQVTM and CDR2 is ANQGSEA. The CDR3 covers 15 residues. The CDR3 is CSVGTSVSSYNEQFF. For the CDR3, the DNA is TGCAGCGTAGGGACTAGCGTCAGCTCCTACAATGAGCAGTTCTTC.

The chain uses TRBV29-1 and TRBJ2-5, with 13 bases matching TRBD2. V trimming: 7 bases; J trimming: 4 bases; junction bases outside the gene matches: 6. Germline CDR1 SQVTM, CDR2 ANQGSEA. The length of the CDR3 is 14 residues. The CDR3: CSAGLAGVLETQYF. The CDR3 coding sequence is TGCAGCGCCGGACTAGCGGGAGTTTTAGAGACCCAGTACTTC. The whole variable domain, filled in from reference TRBV29-1 and TRBJ2-5, reads SAVISQKPSRDICQRGTSLTIQCQVDSQVTMMFWYRQQPGQSLTLIATANQGSEATYESGFVIDKFPISRPNLTFSTLTVSNMSPEDSSIYLCSAGLAGVLETQYFGPGTRLLVL.

The CDR3 sequence is CASSSRTADTQYF. The CDR3 bases are TGTGCCAGCAGTTCCCGGACGGCAGATACGCAGTATTTT. The chain recombines TRBV2 with TRBJ2-3; D gene ambiguous. Trimming cost V 5 bases and J 4 bases, with 10 bases left between them. The CDR3 totals 13 residues. From germline, CDR1 is SNHLY and CDR2 FYNNEI.